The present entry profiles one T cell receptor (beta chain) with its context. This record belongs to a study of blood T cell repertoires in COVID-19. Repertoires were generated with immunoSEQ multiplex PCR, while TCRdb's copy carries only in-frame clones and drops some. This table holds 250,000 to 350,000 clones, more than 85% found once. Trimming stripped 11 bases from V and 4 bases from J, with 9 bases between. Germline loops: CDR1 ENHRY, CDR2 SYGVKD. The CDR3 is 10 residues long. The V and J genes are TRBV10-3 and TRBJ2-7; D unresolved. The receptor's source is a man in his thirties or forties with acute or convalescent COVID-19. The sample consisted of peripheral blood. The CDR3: CAGQRYEQYF. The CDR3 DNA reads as TGTGCCGGGCAGAGATACGAGCAGTACTTC.